Shown below are 12 T cell receptor beta chains from a single sample sequenced in a study of naive and memory T cell subsets. The beta constant-region primer was an equimolar mix of two oligonucleotides covering TRBC1 and TRBC2. Four rounds of PCR amplified the ligated cDNA using nested alpha and beta constant-region primers plus SP2. TCRdb reprocessed the UMI-ligation and nested PCR reads via MiXCR and lists one record per CDR3 protein. The sample holds some 15,000 distinct CDR3 sequences, just over 8.5% seen once. Sequenced sample: central memory CD8+ T cells from blood. These receptors originate from a human donor in good health.

This clonotype was counted at least ten times. This chain links TRBV4-3 with TRBJ2-1; 12 bases are shared with TRBD2. The CDR3 totals 15 residues. Germline CDR1 and CDR2: LGHNA and YSLEER. V shed 0 bases and J 7 bases; nucleotides not matched to a gene: 1. The CDR3 DNA reads as TGCGCCAGCAGCCAAGATGGGACTAGCGGGAATGAGCAGTTCTTC. Protein sequence: CASSQDGTSGNEQFF.

This clonotype was seen a few times. CDR3 sequence (DNA): TGTGCCAGCAGCCCGGCGGCAGGCTACAATGAGCAGTTCTTC. This translates into CASSPAAGYNEQFF. The chain links TRBV6-2 or TRBV6-3 to TRBJ2-1, with unresolved D. There are 14 residues in the CDR3. The germline V gene has CDR1 MNHEY and CDR2 SVGEGT. V lost 6 bases to trimming and J lost 3 bases, with 12 bases between them.

This clonotype was seen repeatedly, ten times or more. The chain employs TRBV6-2 or TRBV6-3 and TRBJ2-2; TRBD2 matches 8 bases. The CDR3 is 15 residues long. The ends lost 10 bases at V and 3 bases at J; junction bases unmatched: 10. CDR1 and CDR2 from the germline V gene are MNHEY and SVGEGT. CDR3 sequence (DNA): TGTGCCACAACCCCGGGGGGGAAGGACACCGGGGAGCTGTTTTTT. This encodes CATTPGGKDTGELFF.

This clonotype was seen only a few times. This chain uses TRBV6-6 with TRBJ2-1; possibly TRBD2 for D (6 bases). Per germline, CDR1 MNHNY and CDR2 SVGAGI (reference sequence). The CDR3 is 17 amino acids. V shed 5 bases and J shed 0 bases, with 17 bases lying between them. The CDR3: CASSVYHRGSSYNEQFF. The DNA for the CDR3 is TGTGCCAGCAGTGTATACCACCGGGGGAGCTCCTACAATGAGCAGTTCTTC.

The gene calls are TRBV20-1 and TRBJ2-7; 8 nucleotides agree with TRBD1. CDR3 length equals 13 residues. CDR1 and CDR2 (germline): DFQATT, SNEGSKA (reference sequence). Trimming removed 6 bases from V and 4 bases from J; junction bases left unmatched: 8. The DNA for the CDR3 is TGCAGTGCCACGACAGGGGAGGTGTACGAGCAGTACTTC. It codes for CSATTGEVYEQYF.

The chain links TRBV12-3 or TRBV12-4 to TRBJ2-2; D is unclear. With 5 bases removed from V and 1 base from J, the gap between germline ends came to 8 bases. CDR3 length: 14 amino acids. CDR3 sequence: CASSVVGNTGELFF. The CDR3 nucleotides read TGTGCCAGCAGTGTGGTAGGGAACACCGGGGAGCTGTTTTTT.

With respect to this clonotype: Germline is not matched at one junction end, which may reflect a read error. V and J are TRBV7-7 and TRBJ2-2; D is possibly TRBD2 (6 bases). CDR1 is SSHAT, CDR2 FNYEAQ, per germline (reference sequence). This CDR3 is built from 19 residues. This chain's CDR3 is CASRPGLTSYYPNIGELFF. In nucleotides, the CDR3 is TGTGCCAGCAGACCCGGTCTCACTAGCTATTACCCGAACATCGGGGAGCTGTTTTTT.

Only a few counts were recorded for this clonotype. The rearrangement uses TRBV7-9 and TRBJ2-5; 7 bases are shared with TRBD1. The germline gives CDR1 SEHNR, CDR2 FQNEAQ (reference sequence). The CDR3 has 14 residues. Trimming cost V 5 bases and J 1 base; bases outside gene matches: 4. The CDR3 sequence: CASSVRQGQETQYF. CDR3 bases: TGTGCCAGCAGCGTACGACAGGGCCAAGAGACCCAGTACTTC.

This sequence joins TRBV10-3 and TRBJ2-7, with D perhaps matching TRBD2 (5 bases). This CDR3 has 10 amino acids. V gave up 6 bases and J gave up 6 bases, with 6 bases separating them. Germline V gives CDR1 ENHRY, CDR2 SYGVKD. For the CDR3, the DNA is TGTGCCATCAGGGGGAGCGAGCAGTACTTC. This sequence encodes CAIRGSEQYF.

This clonotype was counted at least ten times. This rearrangement joins TRBV7-9 to TRBJ2-3, with TRBD2 matching over 9 bases. The CDR3 runs 17 residues. Germline V lookup: CDR1 SEHNR, CDR2 FQNEAQ (reference sequence). The V segment lost 2 bases and the J segment 2 bases; nucleotides outside the gene matches: 8. The DNA for the CDR3 is TGTGCCAGCAGCTTATTTGGCGGGGGGGTTTCCACAGATACGCAGTATTTT. Translating gives CASSLFGGGVSTDTQYF.

In this sample, this clonotype turned up once. V is TRBV11-2 and J is TRBJ2-1; 10 bases match TRBD2. Trimming took 4 bases from V and 4 from J; bases not matched to a gene: 13. CDR1 SGHAT and CDR2 FQNNGV come from the germline V gene. The CDR3 extends over 18 amino acids. The CDR3 loop reads CASSSQGLAAHLYNEQFF. The CDR3 DNA reads as TGTGCCAGCAGCTCCCAAGGACTAGCGGCCCACCTGTACAATGAGCAGTTCTTC.

This clonotype showed up just a few times. The chain has TRBV11-3 and TRBJ2-1, with 12 bases matching TRBD2. The trim removed 2 bases at V and 9 bases at J, leaving 2 bases unmatched. Germline lookup yields CDR1 SGHNT and CDR2 YENEEA. CDR3 length: 14 amino acids. CDR3 DNA sequence: TGTGCCAGCAGCTTAAAACTAGCGGGGGGTGAGCAGTTCTTC. Its translation is CASSLKLAGGEQFF.